This is a list of T cell receptor beta chains from one sample in a study of shared clonotypes between healthy human individuals. Measured with immunoSEQ multiplex PCR; TCRdb has only the in-frame clones, and not every one. The data show fewer than 800,000 clones, with 92% seen just once and nearly 25% held by the top ten. Sequenced sample: naive CD8+ T cells sorted from blood. The receptors derive from a man aged 25-40 years in good health. The CDR3 runs from the conserved cysteine through the conserved F or W. The D gene is left open where the match is weak. Clone sizes are given selectively: once, few, many, or a class where the clone is expanded.

d_call: NA; v_call: TRBV7-9; j_call: TRBJ2-7; clone_size: NA; cdr3_aa: CASSFFSNYEQYF; cdr3_nt: TGTGCCAGCAGCTTCTTTAGCAACTACGAGCAGTACTTC
d_call: TRBD1; v_call: TRBV18; j_call: TRBJ1-1; clone_size: NA; cdr3_aa: CASSPRPGQGAIETEAFF; cdr3_nt: TGTGCCAGCTCACCACGGCCGGGACAGGGGGCGATTGAGACTGAAGCTTTCTTT
d_call: NA; v_call: TRBV5-5; j_call: TRBJ2-7; clone_size: NA; cdr3_aa: CASSPGTYEQYF; cdr3_nt: TGTGCCAGCAGCCCCGGGACTTACGAGCAGTACTTC
d_call: NA; v_call: TRBV4-1; j_call: TRBJ1-1; clone_size: NA; cdr3_aa: CASSQVYGVTEAFF; cdr3_nt: TGCGCCAGCAGCCAAGTTTATGGGGTCACTGAAGCTTTCTTT
d_call: TRBD2; v_call: TRBV28; j_call: TRBJ2-1; clone_size: once; cdr3_aa: CASVTREGGYNEQFF; cdr3_nt: TGTGCCAGCGTAACGCGGGAGGGGGGCTACAATGAGCAGTTCTTC
d_call: NA; v_call: TRBV15; j_call: TRBJ2-5; clone_size: NA; cdr3_aa: CATSRDRVGLETQYF; cdr3_nt: TGTGCCACCAGCAGAGACAGGGTGGGCCTGGAGACCCAGTACTTC
d_call: TRBD2; v_call: TRBV7-8; j_call: TRBJ2-5; clone_size: NA; cdr3_aa: CASSPRLAGETQYF; cdr3_nt: TGTGCCAGCAGCCCTCGACTAGCGGGAGAGACCCAGTACTTC
d_call: NA; v_call: TRBV29-1; j_call: TRBJ1-4; clone_size: NA; cdr3_aa: CSVEDRAEANEKLFF; cdr3_nt: TGCAGCGTTGAAGATAGGGCAGAAGCTAATGAAAAACTGTTTTTT
d_call: NA; v_call: TRBV29-1; j_call: TRBJ1-2; clone_size: NA; cdr3_aa: CSVVNRQGYNYGYTF; cdr3_nt: TGCAGCGTTGTGAACCGTCAGGGATATAACTATGGCTACACCTTC
d_call: NA; v_call: TRBV13; j_call: TRBJ2-6; clone_size: NA; cdr3_aa: CASSLVSGLSGANVLTF; cdr3_nt: TGTGCCAGCAGCTTGGTATCGGGACTCTCTGGGGCCAACGTCCTGACTTTC
d_call: TRBD2; v_call: TRBV10-3; j_call: TRBJ2-7; clone_size: NA; cdr3_aa: CAISESAGGTYEQYF; cdr3_nt: TGTGCCATCAGTGAGTCGGCGGGGGGGACCTACGAGCAGTACTTC
d_call: TRBD2; v_call: TRBV15; j_call: TRBJ2-1; clone_size: NA; cdr3_aa: CATSLSPGLAGVGDEQFF; cdr3_nt: TGTGCCACCAGCTTATCCCCGGGACTAGCGGGAGTCGGTGATGAGCAGTTCTTC
d_call: TRBD2; v_call: TRBV4-1; j_call: TRBJ2-7; clone_size: NA; cdr3_aa: CASSQDGSGRAEEQYF; cdr3_nt: TGCGCCAGCAGCCAAGATGGAAGCGGGAGAGCGGAGGAGCAGTACTTC
d_call: NA; v_call: TRBV11-2; j_call: TRBJ2-1; clone_size: NA; cdr3_aa: CASSWRPGRRDEQFF; cdr3_nt: TGTGCCAGCAGCTGGAGACCAGGGAGGAGGGATGAGCAGTTCTTC
d_call: NA; v_call: TRBV27; j_call: TRBJ2-7; clone_size: NA; cdr3_aa: CASSLSSPSSYEQYF; cdr3_nt: TGTGCCAGCAGTTTATCGAGTCCCAGCTCCTACGAGCAGTACTTC
d_call: NA; v_call: TRBV5-1; j_call: TRBJ2-7; clone_size: NA; cdr3_aa: CASSSRDYEQYF; cdr3_nt: TGCGCCAGCAGCTCGCGGGACTACGAGCAGTACTTC
d_call: NA; v_call: TRBV29-1; j_call: TRBJ1-2; clone_size: NA; cdr3_aa: CSVEGSVGGYTF; cdr3_nt: TGCAGCGTTGAAGGGTCCGTTGGTGGCTACACCTTC
d_call: TRBD1; v_call: TRBV13; j_call: TRBJ2-7; clone_size: NA; cdr3_aa: CASSSGQTLYEQYF; cdr3_nt: TGTGCCAGCAGCTCGGGACAGACCCTTTACGAGCAGTACTTC
d_call: TRBD2; v_call: TRBV27; j_call: TRBJ2-2; clone_size: NA; cdr3_aa: CASSVTSGRTGELFF; cdr3_nt: TGTGCCAGCAGTGTTACTAGCGGGAGGACCGGGGAGCTGTTTTTT
d_call: NA; v_call: TRBV6-1; j_call: TRBJ2-7; clone_size: NA; cdr3_aa: CASNPGLHYEQYF; cdr3_nt: TGTGCCAGCAATCCCGGGCTCCACTACGAGCAGTACTTC
d_call: NA; v_call: TRBV15; j_call: TRBJ1-2; clone_size: NA; cdr3_aa: CATSRQNSGTRNGYTF; cdr3_nt: TGTGCCACCAGCAGACAAAATTCCGGGACACGCAATGGCTACACCTTC
d_call: NA; v_call: TRBV19; j_call: TRBJ2-7; clone_size: NA; cdr3_aa: CASNPGTDSYEQYF; cdr3_nt: TGTGCCAGTAATCCTGGGACGGACTCCTACGAGCAGTACTTC
d_call: TRBD2; v_call: TRBV11-2; j_call: TRBJ2-7; clone_size: NA; cdr3_aa: CASSGTGTSFIYEQYF; cdr3_nt: TGTGCCAGCAGCGGAACCGGGACTAGTTTCATCTACGAGCAGTACTTC
d_call: NA; v_call: TRBV15; j_call: TRBJ2-5; clone_size: NA; cdr3_aa: CATSRDGVETAFQETQYF; cdr3_nt: TGTGCCACCAGCAGAGACGGGGTGGAGACAGCGTTTCAAGAGACCCAGTACTTC
d_call: NA; v_call: TRBV29-1; j_call: TRBJ2-5; clone_size: NA; cdr3_aa: CSVETGPRGETQYF; cdr3_nt: TGCAGCGTTGAAACGGGGCCCCGGGGAGAGACCCAGTACTTC
d_call: TRBD1; v_call: TRBV10-3; j_call: TRBJ1-4; clone_size: NA; cdr3_aa: CAISGQGGEKLFF; cdr3_nt: TGTGCCATCAGTGGACAGGGCGGGGAAAAACTGTTTTTT
d_call: NA; v_call: TRBV28; j_call: TRBJ2-7; clone_size: NA; cdr3_aa: CASSPPQGPRKRYEQYF; cdr3_nt: TGTGCCAGCAGTCCCCCCCAGGGCCCCAGAAAACGCTACGAGCAGTACTTC
d_call: NA; v_call: TRBV9; j_call: TRBJ1-1; clone_size: NA; cdr3_aa: CASSVMRRGVDTEAFF; cdr3_nt: TGTGCCAGCAGCGTTATGCGAAGGGGGGTGGACACTGAAGCTTTCTTT